This T cell receptor beta chain appears in the sequencing data of a study of early T cells in non-severe SARS-CoV-2 infection. Regarding the study as a whole: In VDJdb matching, anti-spike CD8 responses were favored while private and CD4 specificities went missing.

Individual cDNA molecules were tagged with unique molecular identifiers. TCRdb re-analysed the 5' RACE reads in MiXCR, keeping a single row per CDR3 protein. The data contain approximately 58,000 distinct CDR3 sequences, roughly 12% of them singletons. The CDR3 runs to 14 residues. V lost 0 bases and J 5 bases, leaving 8 bases between the germline ends. Germline assignment: CDR1 MRHNA and CDR2 SNTAGT. This clonotype was seen a few times. Its antigen is currently unknown. The chain uses TRBV6-4 and TRBJ2-1; D is uncertain. The sequence derives from an adult who was a healthcare worker with PCR-confirmed SARS-CoV-2 infection or an uninfected control (not recorded which). Material: whole blood. This chain's CDR3 is CASSDSAEHNEQFF. The DNA of the CDR3 is TGTGCCAGCAGTGACTCGGCGGAGCACAATGAGCAGTTCTTC.